The source of this T cell receptor (beta chain) is a study of blood T cell repertoires in COVID-19 (dated by TCRdb to 2018 to 2020). As for the study more broadly: Collaborator samples came from the United States, Italy and Spain and covered acute and convalescent phases of COVID-19. A freely available public database, intended as a resource for researchers studying the immune response to SARS-CoV-2, is where the repertoires were released. The material from the prospective study consisted of cDNA or gDNA derived from T cells, B-cell-depleted T cells, or PBMCs. The dataset comprised deeply sampled blood TCRbeta repertoires from subjects exposed to, actively infected with, or recovered from COVID-19. The samples were drawn from two sources: the first 160 participants of the ongoing ImmuneRACE study, and over 950 subjects contributed by 6 global collaborators. Sample metadata almost always included a de-identified subject ID, COVID-19 status, age in years and sex. Where available, HLA class I and class II types were taken from metadata supplied by the sample provider and were not determined by assay-based typing. The paper's findings and limits, for the study overall: The amount of clinical and demographic metadata varied by source and participant and was provided uncurated.

Participants in the prospective study were aged 18 to 89 years, lived in about two dozen United States geographic areas, and enrolled through a virtual design. In the prospective study, cohorts were assigned on the basis of participant-reported clinical history obtained from a screening survey and a study questionnaire. Recovered participants in ImmuneRACE Cohort 3 were defined by two consecutive negative NP/OP PCR tests, clearance by a healthcare professional, or resolution of symptoms. Mobile phlebotomists in the prospective study collected whole blood, serum and a nasopharyngeal or oropharyngeal swab from every participant. Additional blood draws and questionnaires over an approximately two-month period could optionally be provided by prospective study participants. Prospective study blood samples were shipped either frozen or at room temperature before DNA extraction. TCRbeta CDR3 regions were amplified from genomic DNA using the immunoSEQ Assay, a bias-controlled multiplex PCR. As for the original processing: The number of nucleated cells in each sample was estimated from the amplification of reference gene primers within the assay. To quantify the absolute abundance of each unique TCRbeta CDR3 rearrangement, sequence reads were collapsed and filtered. For each sample, productive Simpson clonality was calculated as the square root of Simpson's diversity index across productive rearrangements. TCRdb holds this immuneACCESS table with in-frame rearrangements only. Some clones are missing; in checked studies, unresolved V genes explain under half, and the rest has no known cause. V, J and clone size were drawn from that table, and D and trimming were deduced from the DNA. Recorded for this sample are under 300,000 clones; 80% to 95% of them occurred a single time. The top ten clonotypes cover 1.5% to 2% of the sample.

Regarding this clone: The antigen this receptor binds is unknown. No base quality values were provided; no much bigger clone lies one nucleotide off.

Deletion took 2 bases off V and 6 bases off J, with a span of 10 bases between the germline ends. The CDR3 spans 14 residues, from the cysteine through the phenylalanine. The only DNA kept is the CDR3, 42 bases in frame from the first base. CDR1 and CDR2 were assigned from the germline V gene as SGHTA and FQGNSA. This clonotype was sampled from a woman aged 18-29 years who had recovered from COVID-19. The receptor chain draws on TRBV7-2 and TRBJ2-2; the D gene identity is not certain. Sequenced input: PBMCs or T cells enriched from blood (not recorded which). The CDR3 here reads CASSLQSGAGELFF. The nucleotide sequence reads TGTGCCAGCAGCTTACAGTCCGGAGCCGGGGAGCTGTTTTTT.